A single sample gave rise to the 11 T cell receptor beta chains below, sequenced in a study of blood T cell repertoires in COVID-19. The repertoire was sequenced with immunoSEQ multiplex PCR; TCRdb's copy has only in-frame clones and lacks some. The sample includes hundreds of thousands of clones, around nine tenths of them seen just once. The sequencing sample was made of PBMCs or T cells enriched from blood (not recorded which). Receptors originate from a woman between 40 and 55 years old who had recovered from COVID-19.

The rearrangement uses TRBV5-4 and TRBJ2-2; the match to TRBD2 covers 7 bases. CDR3 size: 15 residues. In germline, CDR1 is SGHNT, CDR2 YYREEE (reference sequence). The J segment lost 5 bases and the V segment lost 1 base, leaving 5 bases of the junction unmatched. The CDR3 loop is CASSLKQGGTGELFF. The CDR3 nucleotides read TGTGCCAGCAGCTTGAAGCAGGGAGGGACCGGGGAGCTGTTTTTT.

This chain links TRBV9 with TRBJ2-7; no firm D call. Germline loops: CDR1 SGDLS, CDR2 YYNGEE. V lost 6 bases and J 0 bases, leaving 13 bases between the germline ends. The CDR3 contains 14 residues. This CDR3 is CASTENQVSYEQYF. In DNA, the CDR3 is TGTGCCAGCACCGAGAACCAGGTCTCCTACGAGCAGTACTTC.

The rearrangement joins TRBV10-1 to TRBJ2-4, with a weak D call TRBD2 (5 bases). In germline, CDR1 is WNHNN, CDR2 SYGVQD (reference sequence). Trimming removed 7 bases from V and 7 bases from J, with 11 bases in between. This CDR3 has 12 residues. For the CDR3, the DNA is TGCGCCAGCACCCGGGGTCCCAACATTCAGTACTTC. Protein product: CASTRGPNIQYF.

The chain couples TRBV18 to TRBJ2-2; possibly TRBD2 for D (5 bases). The V gene lost 0 bases and the J gene lost 2 bases, with 10 bases spanning the gap. The germline V gene encodes CDR1 KGHSH and CDR2 LQKENI. The CDR3 has 16 amino acids. CDR3 DNA: TGTGCCAGCTCACCACCGTCAGGACTTAACACCGGGGAGCTGTTTTTT. Translated: CASSPPSGLNTGELFF.

The genes are TRBV29-1 and TRBJ2-5; 10 bases match TRBD1. This CDR3 spans 17 amino acids. The germline V gene has CDR1 SQVTM and CDR2 ANQGSEA. The junction had 16 bases not matched to a gene; V was cut back by 7 bases and J by 2 bases. CDR3: CSGGPTAGQGDQETQYF. The CDR3 nucleotides read TGCAGCGGAGGGCCCACGGCCGGACAGGGGGATCAAGAGACCCAGTACTTC.

Only one count was recorded for this clone. The gene calls are TRBV7-9 and TRBJ2-7; D is ambiguous. The CDR3 sequence is 15 residues long. Trimming removed 0 bases at V and 1 base at J, with 10 bases between. The V gene's germline CDR1 is SEHNR and CDR2 FQNEAQ (reference sequence). CDR3 in DNA: TGTGCCAGCAGCTTAGCTTTGAGTGTGTCCTACGAGCAGTACTTC. The encoded protein is CASSLALSVSYEQYF.

The V gene is TRBV5-1, the J gene TRBJ2-7, with a weak D call TRBD1 (5 bases). The CDR3 spans 14 residues. Trimming left V 0 bases short and J 7 bases short, with 14 bases between. The germline gives CDR1 SGHRS, CDR2 YFSETQ. DNA of the CDR3: TGCGCCAGCAGCTTGGCGGCCAGGGCAAGAGAGCAGTACTTC. Translating it yields CASSLAARAREQYF.

This clone was found a few times. This chain links TRBV19 with TRBJ2-2, with 12 bases that match TRBD1. This CDR3 has 19 residues. The germline V gene has CDR1 LNHDA and CDR2 SQIVND (reference sequence). V dropped 6 bases and J dropped 0; count of bases not matched to a gene: 11. The DNA of the CDR3 is TGTGCCAGTAGACCATTTCCGGGACAGGGGGCCTCGAACACCGGGGAGCTGTTTTTT. Translation gives CASRPFPGQGASNTGELFF.

The gene calls are TRBV12-3 or TRBV12-4 and TRBJ2-2; D possibly corresponds to TRBD1 (6 bases). The CDR3 has 13 residues. V was trimmed by 10 bases and J by 7 bases, leaving 16 bases between them. The CDR3 sequence: CAKRTAPDGELFF. CDR3 bases: TGTGCCAAAAGGACAGCTCCGGACGGGGAGCTGTTTTTT.

This clone was recorded once. V and J are TRBV4-3 and TRBJ1-1, with D possibly TRBD1 on 5 matching bases. The CDR3 runs to 16 residues. Germline CDR1 LGHNA, CDR2 YSLEER. The germline V and J ends were trimmed by 1 base and 1 base, with 13 bases remaining between them. CDR3 coding DNA: TGCGCCAGCAGCCAAGTAGCGGGACGCTGGAACACTGAAGCTTTCTTT. Translating gives CASSQVAGRWNTEAFF.

The genes are TRBV11-2 and TRBJ2-4; possibly TRBD2 for D (7 bases). Trimming pared 5 bases from V and 3 bases from J, leaving 20 bases between. CDR3 length equals 17 residues. The germline CDR1 and CDR2 sequences are SGHAT and FQNNGV. CDR3 amino acids: CASSPVWAGAYKNIQYF. The CDR3 bases are TGTGCCAGCAGCCCAGTCTGGGCGGGGGCCTACAAAAACATTCAGTACTTC.